One sample yielded the 15 T cell receptor beta chains listed below, sequenced in a study of early T cells in non-severe SARS-CoV-2 infection. TCRdb re-analysed the 5' RACE reads in MiXCR, keeping a single row per CDR3 protein. The repertoire holds roughly 70,000 distinct CDR3 sequences, with roughly 21% as singletons. This specimen was whole blood, taken at baseline. Source of these receptors: an adult who was a healthcare worker with PCR-confirmed SARS-CoV-2 infection or an uninfected control (not recorded which).

This clonotype has only a few counts. The rearrangement uses TRBV7-2 and TRBJ1-2; no reliable D call. Germline CDR1 and CDR2: SGHTA and FQGNSA. The CDR3 consists of 13 residues. Trimming removed 4 bases from V and 5 bases from J, with 11 bases in between. CDR3 region: CASSSGGPYGYTF. CDR3 DNA sequence: TGTGCCAGCAGCTCCGGCGGCCCTTATGGCTACACCTTC.

This clonotype showed up many times. The chain has TRBV14 and TRBJ1-5, with D perhaps TRBD1 (6 bases). CDR1 is SGHDN, CDR2 FVKESK, per germline. The V end was cut by 1 base, the J end by 5 bases, with 9 bases between. The CDR3 loop spans 14 amino acids. CDR3 residues: CASSQGAGDQPQHF. The CDR3 DNA follows: TGTGCCAGCAGCCAAGGGGCAGGGGATCAGCCCCAGCATTTT.

This clonotype was found a few times. V is TRBV20-1 and J is TRBJ2-3; maybe TRBD2 (6 bases). CDR1 is DFQATT, CDR2 SNEGSKA, per germline (reference sequence). The CDR3 is made up of 13 amino acids. V lost 4 bases and J lost 3, with 11 bases in between. CDR3: CSAKLAGTDTQYF. The CDR3 DNA is TGCAGTGCTAAACTAGCTGGGACAGATACGCAGTATTTT.

This clonotype came up a few times. The rearrangement joins TRBV7-9 to TRBJ2-1; 10 bases match TRBD2. Trimming removed 5 bases from V and 6 bases from J; junction bases left unmatched: 10. Germline V CDR1 and CDR2: SEHNR, FQNEAQ (reference sequence). CDR3 length: 16 residues. CDR3 in amino acids: CASSPILAGNGNEQFF. For the CDR3, the DNA is TGTGCCAGCAGCCCCATACTAGCGGGGAATGGCAATGAGCAGTTCTTC. Supplemented by reference TRBV7-9 and TRBJ2-1, the full variable domain reads DTGVSQNPRHKITKRGQNVTFRCDPISEHNRLYWYRQTLGQGPEFLTYFQNEAQLEKSRLLSDRFSAERPKGSFSTLEIQRTEQGDSAMYLCASSPILAGNGNEQFFGPGTRLTVL.

V usage is TRBV11-3 and J usage is TRBJ2-1; TRBD1 aligns across 7 bases. The CDR3 length is 16 residues. CDR1 and CDR2 (germline): SGHNT, YENEEA. Trimming removed 1 base from V and 5 bases from J; junction bases left unmatched: 8. The CDR3 protein is CASSLGGVQGNNEQFF. DNA for the CDR3: TGTGCCAGCAGCTTAGGAGGCGTACAGGGGAACAATGAGCAGTTCTTC.

The chain couples TRBV10-3 to TRBJ1-2; TRBD1 matches 11 bases. The CDR3 has 14 amino acids. Germline-derived CDR1 and CDR2 are ENHRY and SYGVKD. Trimming took 6 bases from V and 4 from J; bases not matched to a gene: 4. CDR3 loop: CAIRQGTGGYGYTF. In DNA form, the CDR3 reads TGTGCCATCAGGCAAGGGACAGGGGGCTATGGCTACACCTTC.

The table lists this clonotype with a few counts. The chain employs TRBV6-5 and TRBJ2-5; D is unclear. The CDR3 has 15 residues. The V and J ends lost 6 bases and 5 bases respectively, with 19 bases between them. The germline V gene has CDR1 MNHEY and CDR2 SVGAGI. CDR3 bases: TGTGCCAGCAGCCGGAGACAAACTTTTGAGGAGACCCAGTACTTC. Translating gives CASSRRQTFEETQYF.

This chain links TRBV14 with TRBJ2-2; the D is unclear. The V end was cut by 4 bases, the J end by 1 base, with 10 bases between. Germline lookup yields CDR1 SGHDN and CDR2 FVKESK. The CDR3 consists of 15 residues. CDR3 sequence (DNA): TGTGCCAGCAGCCCCCGATCGGGGAACACCGGGGAGCTGTTTTTT. It specifies CASSPRSGNTGELFF.

The CDR3 DNA sequence: TGTGCCTGGAGTCCAGGGACCACTGAAGCTTTCTTT. Protein sequence: CAWSPGTTEAFF. The V call is TRBV30, the J call TRBJ1-1; D is possibly TRBD1 (5 bases). CDR3 length: 12 amino acids. Trimming pared 2 bases from V and 4 bases from J, leaving 8 bases between. From germline, CDR1 is GTSNPN and CDR2 SVGIG (reference sequence).

The rearrangement uses TRBV6-1 and TRBJ2-1; TRBD1 or TRBD2 may be the D gene (5 bases each). CDR1 and CDR2 (germline): MNHNS, SASEGT. CDR3 size: 16 residues. Deletions cut 0 bases from V and 4 bases from J, with 13 bases between. The CDR3 loop reads CASSEAWGYPYNEQFF. CDR3 bases: TGTGCCAGCAGTGAAGCATGGGGGTATCCGTACAATGAGCAGTTCTTC.

This clonotype was observed once. The chain combines TRBV24-1 with TRBJ2-3, with D perhaps TRBD1 or TRBD2 (5 bases each). The CDR3 totals 14 residues. Germline V gene lookup returns CDR1 KGHDR and CDR2 SFDVKD. Trimming removed 2 bases from V and 5 bases from J, with 10 bases in between. Written as DNA, the CDR3 is TGTGCCACCAGTGATTCCGGGACGCAAGATACGCAGTATTTT. It specifies CATSDSGTQDTQYF.

This clonotype came up a few times. The chain links TRBV9 to TRBJ2-1; 10 bases are a match to TRBD2. Germline-derived CDR1 and CDR2 are SGDLS and YYNGEE. With V trimmed by 0 bases and J by 6 bases, 3 bases remained unmatched. The CDR3 contains 15 residues. This CDR3 is CASSVVGLASNEQFF. The CDR3, as DNA: TGTGCCAGCAGCGTAGTGGGACTAGCGTCCAATGAGCAGTTCTTC.

This chain connects TRBV18 to TRBJ2-7, with D possibly being TRBD1 (6 bases). This CDR3 is 14 amino acids long. Germline V gives CDR1 KGHSH, CDR2 LQKENI. Trimming removed 3 bases from V and 0 bases from J, with 9 bases in between. CDR3 amino acids: CASSPHRDSYEQYF. Written as DNA, the CDR3 is TGTGCCAGCTCACCGCACAGGGACTCCTACGAGCAGTACTTC.

The V call is TRBV5-1, the J call TRBJ2-2; possibly TRBD1 or TRBD2 for D (7 bases each). The V gene lost 3 bases and the J gene lost 7 bases, with 13 bases spanning the gap. The CDR3 covers 14 residues. The V gene's germline CDR1 is SGHRS and CDR2 YFSETQ. DNA for the CDR3: TGCGCCAGCAGCTCCGACAGGGAGGGCGGGGAGCTGTTTTTT. Protein product: CASSSDREGGELFF.

In regard to this clonotype: A read error may be the cause here, since a much bigger clone is one base away. The CDR3 region is CANKTTGNTEAFF. The DNA of the CDR3 is TGTGCCAACAAAACGACAGGGAACACTGAAGCTTTCTTT. The chain has TRBV12-3 or TRBV12-4 and TRBJ1-1; D is perhaps TRBD1 (6 bases). The CDR3 consists of 13 residues. With 10 bases removed from V and 1 base from J, the gap between germline ends came to 13 bases.